This TCR beta chain was recovered during a study of blood T cells in healthy people across ages. The study's findings and limits: Donor CMV infection status was unknown, possibly confounding age-related changes in expanded clonotypes. Age brought a roughly linear fall in TCR beta diversity measured per million T cells.

Healthy Caucasians from Russia aged roughly 6 to 95 served as donors. Trimming cost V 2 bases and J 2 bases, with 11 bases left between them. CDR1 DFQATT and CDR2 SNEGSKA come from the germline V gene (reference sequence). This CDR3 region has 14 residues. This clonotype was counted a few times. Its specificity is not known. A second PCR, run for roughly 7 to 11 cycles, used a sample-barcoded 5' primer plus a J-beta primer mix. Every sample gave at least 2.5 million paired-end reads containing CDR3. TCRdb called the 5' RACE reads again in MiXCR, with one record for every CDR3 protein. This sample yields 700,000 to 850,000 distinct CDR3 sequences, of which roughly 50% are seen a single time; roughly 37% belongs to the top ten.

The rearrangement joins TRBV20-1 to TRBJ2-3; unclear D gene. Source material: blood. This receptor was taken from a man aged 80 or over in good health. The CDR3: CSARLGSFTDTQYF. For the CDR3, the DNA is TGCAGTGCTAGATTAGGCTCTTTCACAGATACGCAGTATTTT.